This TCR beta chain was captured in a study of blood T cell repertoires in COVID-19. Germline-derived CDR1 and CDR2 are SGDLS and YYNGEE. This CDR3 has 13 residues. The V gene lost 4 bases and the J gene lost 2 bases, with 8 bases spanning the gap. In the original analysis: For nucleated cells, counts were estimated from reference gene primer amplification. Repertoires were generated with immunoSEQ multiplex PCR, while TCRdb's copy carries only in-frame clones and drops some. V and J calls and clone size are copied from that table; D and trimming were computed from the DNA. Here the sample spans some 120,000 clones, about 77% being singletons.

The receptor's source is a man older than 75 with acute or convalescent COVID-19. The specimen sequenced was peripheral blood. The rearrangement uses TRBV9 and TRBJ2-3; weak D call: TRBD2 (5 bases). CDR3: CASSRGNTDTQYF. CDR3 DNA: TGTGCCAGCAGCCGAGGGAACACAGATACGCAGTATTTT.